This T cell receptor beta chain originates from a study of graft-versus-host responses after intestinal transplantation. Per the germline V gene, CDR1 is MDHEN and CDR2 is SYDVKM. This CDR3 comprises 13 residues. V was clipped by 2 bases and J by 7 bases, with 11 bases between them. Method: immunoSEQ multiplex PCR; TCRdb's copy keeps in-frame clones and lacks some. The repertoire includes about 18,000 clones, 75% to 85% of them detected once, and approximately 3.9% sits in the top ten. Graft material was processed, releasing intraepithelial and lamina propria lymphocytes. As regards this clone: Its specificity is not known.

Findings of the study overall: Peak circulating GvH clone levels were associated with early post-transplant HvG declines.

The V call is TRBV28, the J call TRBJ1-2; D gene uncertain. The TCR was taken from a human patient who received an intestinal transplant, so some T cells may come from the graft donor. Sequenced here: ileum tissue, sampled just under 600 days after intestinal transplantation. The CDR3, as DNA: TGTGCCAGCAGTTTACGGCAGGATGCTGGCTACACCTTC. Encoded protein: CASSLRQDAGYTF.